These 14 T cell receptor beta chains originate from one sample sequenced in a study of blood T cell repertoires in COVID-19. Here immunoSEQ multiplex PCR was the method, and the copy in TCRdb shows in-frame clones only, minus some. In the table there are roughly 250,000 clones, about 90% of which are singletons. Sequencing used peripheral blood. Every receptor here comes from a woman aged 30 to 39 with COVID-19, enrolled during active disease.

The chain has TRBV18 and TRBJ2-3, with D tentatively TRBD1 (6 bases). The CDR3 length is 14 residues. CDR1 and CDR2 from the germline V gene are KGHSH and LQKENI. Between the trimmed V and J ends, which lost 3 bases and 4 bases, there was a span of 11 bases. In nucleotides, the CDR3 is TGTGCCAGCTCACCCCAGGGGATTGCAGATACGCAGTATTTT. As protein: CASSPQGIADTQYF. The full variable domain, completed using reference TRBV18 and TRBJ2-3, is NAGVMQNPRHLVRRRGQEARLRCSPMKGHSHVYWYRQLPEEGLKFMVYLQKENIIDESGMPKERFSAEFPKEGPSILRIQQVVRGDSAAYFCASSPQGIADTQYFGPGTRLTVL.

The chain uses TRBV2 and TRBJ2-3, with a possible D match to TRBD2 (6 bases). CDR1 SNHLY and CDR2 FYNNEI come from the germline V gene. The V gene lost 10 bases and the J gene lost 5 bases, with 19 bases spanning the gap. The CDR3 has 14 amino acids. CDR3 loop: CATRTGDTLDTQYF. CDR3 bases: TGTGCCACCAGAACGGGAGACACACTAGATACGCAGTATTTT.

The V and J genes are TRBV10-2 and TRBJ1-1, with TRBD1 matching 9 bases. V lost 10 bases and J lost 5; bases outside the gene matches: 8. The CDR3 contains 13 residues. CDR1 WSHSY and CDR2 SAAADI come from the germline V gene. CDR3 region: CATKDRGRTEAFF. The CDR3 DNA reads TGCGCCACCAAGGACAGGGGTAGGACTGAAGCTTTCTTT.

This clone was seen more than once but under ten times. Additional DNA sequences in this sample encode the identical CDR3. V and J are TRBV11-2 and TRBJ2-7; unclear D gene. Trimming took off 5 bases at V and 4 bases at J, with 6 bases between the two ends. Per germline, CDR1 SGHAT and CDR2 FQNNGV. CDR3 length equals 11 residues. The CDR3 reads CASSPAYEQYF. The CDR3, as DNA: TGTGCCAGCAGCCCAGCGTACGAGCAGTACTTC.

The chain carries TRBV6-5 and TRBJ1-2; D is unresolved. This CDR3 has 13 residues. Germline CDR1 reads MNHEY; CDR2 reads SVGAGI. V lost 4 bases, J lost 6 bases, and 12 bases lay in between. CDR3 nucleotide sequence: TGTGCCAGCAGTTCAGGTGCCTTTAATGGCTACACCTTC. This translates into CASSSGAFNGYTF.

The CDR3 loop is CATDLRGPSRGETQYF. CDR3 sequence (DNA): TGTGCCACCGATTTGAGGGGGCCCTCGAGGGGAGAGACCCAGTACTTC. The chain employs TRBV7-8 and TRBJ2-5; 7 bases match TRBD1. Germline V CDR1 and CDR2: SGHVS, FQNEAQ. Unmatched junction bases numbered 18, after V lost 10 bases and J lost 4 bases. The CDR3 contains 16 residues.

This clone was recorded only once. The chain joins TRBV29-1 to TRBJ1-2; a weak D match, TRBD1 (6 bases). Germline loops: CDR1 SQVTM, CDR2 ANQGSEA. The length of the CDR3 is 15 residues. V dropped 7 bases and J dropped 8 bases, with 26 bases sitting between them. The CDR3 loop reads CSAGRPAGARGGYTF. The CDR3 nucleotides read TGCAGCGCCGGTAGGCCCGCAGGGGCCAGAGGGGGCTACACCTTC.

The chain uses TRBV5-6 and TRBJ1-1, with a weak D call TRBD1 (5 bases). From germline, CDR1 is SGHDT and CDR2 YYEEEE. The CDR3 has 15 residues. Trimming cost V 4 bases and J 0 bases, with 13 bases left between them. Here the CDR3 DNA reads TGTGCCAGCAGCCCTCCGGGACTCTTGAACACTGAAGCTTTCTTT. This codes for CASSPPGLLNTEAFF.

This chain uses TRBV12-3 or TRBV12-4 with TRBJ2-2, with 8 bases identical to TRBD2. This CDR3 has 13 amino acids. This chain's CDR3 is CGGGRRNTGELFF. CDR3 DNA sequence: TGTGGCGGGGGGCGGCGGAACACCGGGGAGCTGTTTTTT.

V is TRBV9 and J is TRBJ2-5; D perhaps matches TRBD1 (8 bases). CDR3 size: 15 residues. The germline V gene has CDR1 SGDLS and CDR2 YYNGEE. V was cut by 0 bases and J by 4 bases, with 13 bases left in between. In nucleotides, the CDR3 is TGTGCCAGCAGCGTAGACAGGGGGGGGTCAGAGACCCAGTACTTC. It specifies CASSVDRGGSETQYF.

The gene calls are TRBV6-5 and TRBJ2-1, with TRBD2 matching over 9 bases. CDR3 length equals 15 residues. CDR1 and CDR2 from the germline V gene are MNHEY and SVGAGI. V was pared by 5 bases and J by 8 bases, with 10 bases of the junction left unmatched. The CDR3 is CASSNTAGGFDEQFF. The DNA of the CDR3 is TGTGCCAGCAGTAACACAGCGGGGGGTTTCGATGAGCAGTTCTTC.

CDR3 residues: CASSPLFRDSNTEAFF. The CDR3 bases are TGCGCCAGCAGCCCCCTCTTTCGGGACTCGAACACTGAAGCTTTCTTT. The J gene is TRBJ1-1, the V gene TRBV5-1, with TRBD1 as a possible D gene (5 bases). Between the trimmed V and J ends, which lost 4 bases and 1 base, there was a span of 17 bases. Germline V CDR1 and CDR2: SGHRS, YFSETQ. The CDR3 runs 16 residues.

The table lists this clone with a few counts. The rearrangement links TRBV4-2 to TRBJ2-2; tentatively, D is TRBD1 (6 bases). Trimming cost V 3 bases and J 7 bases, with 15 bases left between them. The CDR3 has 15 amino acids. Germline assignment: CDR1 LGHNA and CDR2 YNFKEQ. For the CDR3, the DNA is TGTGCCAGCAGCCAGGGGACCACCAGGGGCGGGGAGCTGTTTTTT. Translation gives CASSQGTTRGGELFF.

This sequence joins TRBV28 and TRBJ2-7; D may be TRBD2 (6 bases). CDR1 MDHEN and CDR2 SYDVKM come from the germline V gene. With 8 bases removed from V and 8 bases from J, the gap between germline ends came to 19 bases. This CDR3 is 13 amino acids long. CDR3 loop: CASQSGGKTKQYF. DNA of the CDR3: TGTGCCAGCCAGTCCGGGGGAAAGACGAAGCAGTACTTC.